This T cell receptor beta chain was observed in a study of blood T cells in healthy people across ages. Study-wide results and limits: Per million T cells, TCR beta diversity dropped roughly linearly as age increased.

As regards this clonotype: Its antigen is unknown.

For the second PCR, which ran for about 6 to 11 cycles, a sample-barcoded 5' primer and a J-beta primer mix were used. TCRdb itself ran the 5' RACE reads through MiXCR, one entry per CDR3 protein. Of 650,000 to 1,000,000 distinct CDR3 sequences listed, about 37% were seen once; the top ten hold roughly 13%. Germline assignment: CDR1 MNHNS and CDR2 SASEGT. The CDR3 is 15 amino acids. The J segment lost 3 bases and the V segment lost 10 bases, leaving 12 bases of the junction unmatched. J is TRBJ1-5 and V is TRBV6-1, with 7 bases lining up with TRBD1. This clonotype originated in a man between 18 and 35 years old in good health. Input material: blood. The DNA of the CDR3 is TGTGCCACCACGATAGGGACAGTGATCAATCAGCCCCAGCATTTT. Translating it yields CATTIGTVINQPQHF.